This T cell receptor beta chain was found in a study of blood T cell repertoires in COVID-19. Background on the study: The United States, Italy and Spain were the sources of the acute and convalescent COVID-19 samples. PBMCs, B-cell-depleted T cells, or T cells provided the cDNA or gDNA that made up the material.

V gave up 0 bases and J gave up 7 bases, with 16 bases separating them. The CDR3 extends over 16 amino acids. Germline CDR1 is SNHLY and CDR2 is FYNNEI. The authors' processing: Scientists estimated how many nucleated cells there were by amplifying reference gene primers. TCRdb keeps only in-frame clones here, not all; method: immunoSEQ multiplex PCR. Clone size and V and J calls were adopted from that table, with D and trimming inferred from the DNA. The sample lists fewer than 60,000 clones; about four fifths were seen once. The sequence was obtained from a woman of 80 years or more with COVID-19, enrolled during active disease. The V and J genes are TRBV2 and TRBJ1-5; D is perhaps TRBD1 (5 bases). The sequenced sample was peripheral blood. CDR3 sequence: CASSEALGRGGQPQHF. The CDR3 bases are TGTGCCAGCAGTGAAGCGCTGGGGCGAGGAGGGCAGCCCCAGCATTTT. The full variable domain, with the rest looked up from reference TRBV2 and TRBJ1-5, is EPEVTQTPSHQVTQMGQEVILRCVPISNHLYFYWYRQILGQKVEFLVSFYNNEISEKSEIFDDQFSVERPDGSNFTLKIRSTKLEDSAMYFCASSEALGRGGQPQHFGDGTRLSIL.